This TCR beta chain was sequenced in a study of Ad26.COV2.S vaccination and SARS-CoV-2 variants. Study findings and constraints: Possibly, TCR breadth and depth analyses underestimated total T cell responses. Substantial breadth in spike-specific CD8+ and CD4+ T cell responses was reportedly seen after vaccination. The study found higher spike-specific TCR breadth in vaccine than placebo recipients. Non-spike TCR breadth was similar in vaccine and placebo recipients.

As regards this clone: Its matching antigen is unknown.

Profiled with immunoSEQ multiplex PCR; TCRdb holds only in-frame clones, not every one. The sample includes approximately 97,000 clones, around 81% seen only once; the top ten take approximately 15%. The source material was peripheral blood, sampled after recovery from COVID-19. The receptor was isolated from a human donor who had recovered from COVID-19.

CDR3 region: CASRGPSTGELFF. The CDR3 coding sequence is TGTGCCAGCAGGGGGCCCTCGACCGGGGAGCTGTTTTTT. The rearrangement uses TRBV9 and TRBJ2-2, with D perhaps TRBD1 (5 bases). This CDR3 contains 13 residues. Germline loops: CDR1 SGDLS, CDR2 YYNGEE. V lost 5 bases and J lost 5, with 10 bases in between.